These 4 T cell receptor beta chains were all obtained from the same sample, sequenced in a study of OX40 agonist ivuxolimab in advanced cancers. The protocol was immunoSEQ multiplex PCR, while the TCRdb copy is restricted to in-frame clones and leaves out a portion. Of about 76,000 clones in the sample, around four fifths were seen once. The sequences come from CD4+ or CD8+ T cells sorted from blood, collected in a trial of the OX40 agonist ivuxolimab. The receptors here all came from an adult with an advanced solid tumor such as melanoma, head and neck, liver or kidney cancer.

The chain couples TRBV7-3 to TRBJ2-1, with D perhaps given as TRBD1 or TRBD2 (5 bases each). With 4 bases removed from V and 8 bases from J, the gap between germline ends came to 9 bases. Germline assignment: CDR1 SGHTA and CDR2 FQGTGA. This CDR3 region has 12 residues. The CDR3 protein is CASSSPGHEQFF. The CDR3, as DNA: TGTGCCAGCAGCTCCCCGGGGCATGAGCAGTTCTTC.

The chain employs TRBV9 and TRBJ2-3; the D call may be TRBD1 or TRBD2 (5 bases each). This CDR3 spans 15 amino acids. The V and J ends lost 4 bases and 0 bases respectively, with 12 bases between them. Germline values: CDR1 SGDLS, CDR2 YYNGEE. The CDR3 DNA follows: TGTGCCAGCAGCCCCGGGACGGCGAGCACAGATACGCAGTATTTT. Translated, it gives CASSPGTASTDTQYF.

This chain connects TRBV6-1 to TRBJ2-3; TRBD1 or TRBD2 may be the D gene (6 bases each). Trimming shortened V by 4 bases and J by 0 bases, and 8 bases separated the two germline ends. Germline CDR1 reads MNHNS; CDR2 reads SASEGT. The CDR3 loop spans 14 amino acids. The CDR3 sequence is CASSGRGSTDTQYF. CDR3 coding DNA: TGTGCCAGCAGTGGGAGGGGGAGCACAGATACGCAGTATTTT.

This chain uses TRBV7-2 with TRBJ2-1, with a weak D call TRBD2 (5 bases). V was shortened by 1 base and J by 6 bases, with 10 bases between the two germline ends. The CDR3 sequence is 14 residues long. Germline V gene data show CDR1 as SGHTA and CDR2 as FQGNSA. The CDR3 is CASSLGTFVNEQFF. CDR3 coding DNA: TGTGCCAGCAGCTTAGGGACTTTCGTCAATGAGCAGTTCTTC.